Below, 30 T cell receptor beta chains from the same sample are listed, as sequenced in a study of identical twins (dated by TCRdb to the mid-2010s). The library relied on 5' RACE. The data were produced on an Illumina HiSeq 2000. The public reads were run again by TCRdb, first through fastp at Q25 and then through MiXCR, and only productive beta chains were kept. Rows are unified per CDR3 protein, each entry keeping the most common DNA and genes. Present in this sample are roughly 570,000 distinct CDR3 sequences, just under 10% of which were seen just once. Jointly, the top ten make up roughly 3% of the sample. The data also belong to a second study, concerning yellow fever vaccine responses in identical twins.

The specimen was PBMCs. These receptors were collected from a woman aged 18-29 years in good health.

This clonotype was seen only a few times. The V and J genes are TRBV29-1 and TRBJ1-1; TRBD1 matches at 7 bases. This CDR3 is 13 amino acids long. The V segment lost 5 bases and the J segment 1 base; nucleotides outside the gene matches: 4. CDR1 SQVTM and CDR2 ANQGSEA come from the germline V gene. CDR3 coding DNA: TGCAGCGTTCAACAGGGGACGAACACTGAAGCTTTCTTT. Encoded protein: CSVQQGTNTEAFF. The variable domain in full, completed from reference TRBV29-1 and TRBJ1-1, reads SAVISQKPSRDICQRGTSLTIQCQVDSQVTMMFWYRQQPGQSLTLIATANQGSEATYESGFVIDKFPISRPNLTFSTLTVSNMSPEDSSIYLCSVQQGTNTEAFFGQGTRLTVV.

This clonotype was counted ten times or more. This chain connects TRBV7-9 to TRBJ2-2; 7 positions match TRBD2. J lost 1 base, V lost 0 bases, and 5 bases had no gene match. The germline CDR1 and CDR2 sequences are SEHNR and FQNEAQ (reference sequence). The CDR3 extends over 17 amino acids. CDR3 nucleotide sequence: TGTGCCAGCAGCTTAGCCCCGGGACTACAGAACACCGGGGAGCTGTTTTTT. Its protein product is CASSLAPGLQNTGELFF. The variable domain in full, completed from reference TRBV7-9 and TRBJ2-2, reads DTGVSQNPRHKITKRGQNVTFRCDPISEHNRLYWYRQTLGQGPEFLTYFQNEAQLEKSRLLSDRFSAERPKGSFSTLEIQRTEQGDSAMYLCASSLAPGLQNTGELFFGEGSRLTVL.

The V gene is TRBV28, the J gene TRBJ2-5; no definite D call. The ends were cut back, 3 bases at V and 2 bases at J, with 7 bases in the middle. Germline V gene sequence: CDR1 MDHEN, CDR2 SYDVKM. This CDR3 has 13 residues. The CDR3 spells CASSLAAQETQYF. CDR3 coding DNA: TGTGCCAGCAGTTTGGCGGCTCAAGAGACCCAGTACTTC.

The sample holds a few counts of this clonotype. The chain couples TRBV5-1 to TRBJ2-3; a possible D gene is TRBD2 (5 bases). The V gene lost 0 bases and the J gene lost 2 bases, with 13 bases spanning the gap. The germline V gene encodes CDR1 SGHRS and CDR2 YFSETQ. The CDR3 totals 16 residues. In DNA form, the CDR3 reads TGCGCCAGCAGCTTGGGATCCAGCGGAGTCACAGATACGCAGTATTTT. Its translation is CASSLGSSGVTDTQYF.

This clonotype was counted a few times. This chain connects TRBV29-1 to TRBJ2-1, with 11 bases matching TRBD2. The ends lost 3 bases at V and 4 bases at J; junction bases unmatched: 8. This CDR3 has 16 amino acids. Germline V gives CDR1 SQVTM, CDR2 ANQGSEA. The CDR3 region has the DNA TGCAGCGTTGAGGGTCTAGCGGGAGGACAATACAATGAGCAGTTCTTC. It is translated as CSVEGLAGGQYNEQFF.

This clonotype has more than one count but fewer than ten. This chain connects TRBV5-6 to TRBJ2-2; a weak D match, TRBD1 (6 bases). CDR3 size: 14 residues. V lost 4 bases and J lost 6, with 13 bases in between. CDR1 is SGHDT and CDR2 is YYEEEE in the germline V gene. In DNA form, the CDR3 reads TGTGCCAGCAGCCCCCTCACAGGGTCCGGGGAGCTGTTTTTT. It yields the protein CASSPLTGSGELFF.

V gene TRBV7-2 combines with J gene TRBJ2-2; 7 positions match TRBD2. This CDR3 region has 16 residues. Trimming at V came to 0 bases and at J to 6 bases, leaving 7 bases not matched to a gene. The V gene's germline CDR1 is SGHTA and CDR2 FQGNSA. The CDR3 here is CASSLAWGGVAGELFF. In nucleotides, the CDR3 is TGTGCCAGCAGCTTAGCTTGGGGGGGAGTGGCCGGGGAGCTGTTTTTT.

The sample holds many counts of this clonotype. V is TRBV10-3 and J is TRBJ1-1; no definite D call. The CDR3 sequence is 14 residues long. The germline V gene encodes CDR1 ENHRY and CDR2 SYGVKD. Trimming took off 3 bases at V and 2 bases at J, with 10 bases between the two ends. The CDR3 coding sequence is TGTGCCATCAGTGATACCACGGATAACACTGAAGCTTTCTTT. It translates to CAISDTTDNTEAFF.

The table lists this clonotype with many counts. The rearrangement joins TRBV5-1 to TRBJ1-5; D is ambiguous. The CDR3 contains 15 residues. CDR1 is SGHRS and CDR2 is YFSETQ in the germline V gene. V was cut by 0 bases and J by 2 bases, with 9 bases left in between. CDR3 in DNA: TGCGCCAGCAGCTTGGCCGGGGTTGGCAATCAGCCCCAGCATTTT. This codes for CASSLAGVGNQPQHF.

This clonotype was seen ten or more times. V is TRBV5-1 and J is TRBJ2-1, with a weak D call TRBD1 (6 bases). Trimming removed 1 base at V and 0 bases at J, with 14 bases between. Germline V gene data show CDR1 as SGHRS and CDR2 as YFSETQ. The CDR3 consists of 17 residues. The CDR3 sequence: CASSLMSGVNSYNEQFF. CDR3 nucleotide sequence: TGCGCCAGCAGCTTGATGTCAGGGGTAAACTCCTACAATGAGCAGTTCTTC. Based on the CDR3 plus reference TRBV5-1 and TRBJ2-1, the full variable domain is KAGVTQTPRYLIKTRGQQVTLSCSPISGHRSVSWYQQTPGQGLQFLFEYFSETQRNKGNFPGRFSGRQFSNSRSEMNVSTLELGDSALYLCASSLMSGVNSYNEQFFGPGTRLTVL.

J is TRBJ1-4 and V is TRBV29-1; 8 bases fit TRBD1. The CDR3 length is 14 residues. Germline-derived CDR1 and CDR2 are SQVTM and ANQGSEA. Germline trimming cut 4 bases from V and 8 bases from J; bases unmatched to any gene: 9. CDR3 DNA: TGCAGCGTTGGTCGTTTACAGGGGGAGGAAAAACTGTTTTTT. This sequence encodes CSVGRLQGEEKLFF.

V and J are TRBV12-3 or TRBV12-4 and TRBJ1-5; weak D call: TRBD1 (6 bases). The CDR3 length is 15 residues. V was cut by 1 base and J by 4 bases, with 11 bases left in between. Here the CDR3 reads CASSLEAGVNQPQHF. The CDR3 DNA follows: TGTGCCAGCAGTTTAGAAGCAGGGGTGAATCAGCCCCAGCATTTT.

This clonotype occurred many times. This chain uses TRBV5-1 with TRBJ2-2; TRBD2 matches at 7 bases. V was pared by 0 bases and J by 5 bases, with 16 bases of the junction left unmatched. The CDR3 consists of 19 residues. Germline values: CDR1 SGHRS, CDR2 YFSETQ. CDR3 in amino acids: CASSLELASGNIMTGELFF. As DNA, the CDR3 is TGCGCCAGCAGCTTGGAACTAGCGTCGGGGAACATCATGACCGGGGAGCTGTTTTTT.

This clonotype was detected a few times. This chain connects TRBV5-8 to TRBJ2-1; 9 bases line up with TRBD1. The ends lost 0 bases at V and 6 bases at J; junction bases unmatched: 7. Germline loops: CDR1 SGHTS, CDR2 YDEGEE. The CDR3 sequence is 16 residues long. The CDR3 nucleotides are TGTGCCAGCAGCTTGGGGAACAGGGGGCGCGGCAATGAGCAGTTCTTC. This gives the protein CASSLGNRGRGNEQFF.

This clonotype was found many times. The CDR3 DNA reads as TGTGCCAGCAGCCCCCGCCTTGGGACAGGGGGCTACGAGCAGTACTTC. Protein: CASSPRLGTGGYEQYF. The chain employs TRBV28 and TRBJ2-7, with 11 nucleotides matching TRBD1. V shed 6 bases, J shed 3 bases, and the junction held 10 bases outside the gene matches. This CDR3 spans 16 amino acids. Germline V lookup: CDR1 MDHEN, CDR2 SYDVKM.

The CDR3: CASTQGGELDTQYF. The CDR3 bases are TGTGCCAGCACCCAGGGGGGGGAGCTCGATACGCAGTATTTT. This sequence joins TRBV7-8 and TRBJ2-3, with D perhaps TRBD1 or TRBD2 (7 bases each). Per the germline V gene, CDR1 is SGHVS and CDR2 is FQNEAQ. V lost 7 bases and J 6 bases, leaving 17 bases between the germline ends. This CDR3 contains 14 residues.

This clonotype was counted between two and nine times. This chain connects TRBV5-4 to TRBJ1-2; D gene unclear. The CDR3 is 15 amino acids. Per the germline V gene, CDR1 is SGHNT and CDR2 is YYREEE (reference sequence). V was trimmed by 1 base and J by 6 bases, leaving 16 bases between them. CDR3 nucleotides: TGTGCCAGCAGCTTGAACCGAGGGTCTCCCCATGGCTACACCTTC. Protein sequence: CASSLNRGSPHGYTF.

This clonotype was found many times. The chain combines TRBV28 with TRBJ2-1; TRBD1 matches at 7 bases. J lost 4 bases, V lost 3 bases, and 3 bases had no gene match. Germline lookup yields CDR1 MDHEN and CDR2 SYDVKM. The CDR3 runs to 14 residues. The CDR3 region is CASSLTGRYNEQFF. CDR3 DNA: TGTGCCAGCAGTTTGACAGGGCGGTACAATGAGCAGTTCTTC.

The CDR3 DNA is TGTGCCAGCAGCTTGAGAGCCCCAAGCTCCTACGAGCAGTACTTC. Its translation: CASSLRAPSSYEQYF. This chain connects TRBV5-5 to TRBJ2-7, with D unclear. CDR3 length: 15 residues. CDR1 is SGHKS, CDR2 YYEKEE, per germline (reference sequence). Trimming took off 1 base at V and 0 bases at J, with 11 bases between the two ends. Filled out from reference TRBV5-5 and TRBJ2-7, the complete variable domain reads DAGVTQSPTHLIKTRGQQVTLRCSPISGHKSVSWYQQVLGQGPQFIFQYYEKEERGRGNFPDRFSARQFPNYSSELNVNALLLGDSALYLCASSLRAPSSYEQYFGPGTRLTVT.

This clonotype was picked up many times. The chain links TRBV12-3 or TRBV12-4 to TRBJ1-3; no definite D call. V was trimmed by 8 bases and J by 3 bases, leaving 14 bases between them. The CDR3 has 14 residues. The CDR3 region is CASVQPGYGNTIYF. CDR3 in DNA: TGTGCCAGCGTTCAGCCGGGGTATGGAAACACCATATATTTT.

This chain connects TRBV15 to TRBJ1-5; D not resolved. V shed 3 bases and J shed 3 bases, with 15 bases lying between them. Germline-derived CDR1 and CDR2 are LNHNV and YYDKDF (reference sequence). The CDR3 has 16 residues. In nucleotides, the CDR3 is TGTGCCACCAGCAGTATATTTAGGGCCGACAATCAGCCCCAGCATTTT. Its translation is CATSSIFRADNQPQHF.

V is TRBV4-2 and J is TRBJ2-1, with 9 bases aligning to TRBD2. V lost 0 bases to trimming and J lost 5 bases; unmatched junction nucleotides: 11. The CDR3 spans 18 residues. Per the germline V gene, CDR1 is LGHNA and CDR2 is YNFKEQ. CDR3 amino acids: CASSQDQLAGSGDNEQFF. The DNA for the CDR3 is TGTGCCAGCAGCCAAGATCAACTAGCGGGCAGCGGGGACAATGAGCAGTTCTTC.

This clonotype showed up just a few times. The chain employs TRBV20-1 and TRBJ2-5; 8 positions match TRBD1. With 5 bases clipped from V and 6 bases from J, the junction kept 2 bases outside the gene matches. The CDR3 has 11 residues. Germline V lookup: CDR1 DFQATT, CDR2 SNEGSKA (reference sequence). Here the CDR3 DNA reads TGCAGTGCTGGACAGGGACAGACCCAGTACTTC. Encoded protein: CSAGQGQTQYF.

This clonotype was seen more than once but under ten times. This chain uses TRBV7-9 with TRBJ1-6, with a weak D call TRBD1 (6 bases). The CDR3 runs to 15 residues. Germline V gene data show CDR1 as SEHNR and CDR2 as FQNEAQ (reference sequence). Between the trimmed V and J ends, which lost 3 bases and 7 bases, there was a span of 13 bases. The CDR3, as DNA: TGTGCCAGCAGCTTTTACCAGGGGTCGAATTCACCCCTCCACTTT. It specifies CASSFYQGSNSPLHF.

This clonotype was counted only a few times. The J gene is TRBJ2-3, the V gene TRBV20-1, with TRBD1 matching 8 bases. Germline CDR1 is DFQATT and CDR2 is SNEGSKA (reference sequence). CDR3 length: 15 amino acids. The trim removed 5 bases at V and 3 bases at J, leaving 10 bases unmatched. The CDR3 is CSACRAGGFTDTQYF. The CDR3 DNA is TGCAGTGCTTGTCGGGCAGGGGGCTTTACAGATACGCAGTATTTT.

This clonotype showed up just a few times. The genes are TRBV11-2 and TRBJ2-7; D may be TRBD1 or TRBD2 (5 bases each). This CDR3 comprises 18 residues. Trimming cost V 4 bases and J 0 bases, with 22 bases left between them. CDR1 SGHAT and CDR2 FQNNGV come from the germline V gene. The CDR3 loop reads CASSYDYSRQTISYEQYF. CDR3 sequence (DNA): TGTGCCAGCAGCTATGACTATTCTCGACAGACAATCTCCTACGAGCAGTACTTC.

The gene calls are TRBV2 and TRBJ2-5, with D uncertain. CDR1 and CDR2 (germline): SNHLY, FYNNEI. Trimming removed 5 bases at V and 5 bases at J, with 12 bases between. This CDR3 region has 13 residues. CDR3 coding DNA: TGTGCCAGCAGTCCTGGACGGATGGAGACCCAGTACTTC. Its protein product is CASSPGRMETQYF.

This clonotype occurred many times. The chain joins TRBV5-1 to TRBJ2-7; D not certain. Germline V gene sequence: CDR1 SGHRS, CDR2 YFSETQ. V gave up 0 bases and J gave up 1 base, with 11 bases separating them. The CDR3 length is 15 residues. The chain's CDR3 is CASSLEIKGSYEQYF. The CDR3, as DNA: TGCGCCAGCAGCTTGGAAATTAAGGGATCCTACGAGCAGTACTTC.

Only a few counts were recorded for this clonotype. The rearrangement uses TRBV10-2 and TRBJ2-1, with D maybe TRBD1 (5 bases). CDR3 size: 13 residues. V lost 6 bases to trimming and J lost 7 bases, with 13 bases between them. Germline V gene data show CDR1 as WSHSY and CDR2 as SAAADI. The CDR3 nucleotides read TGCGCCAGCAGGATGAGTCAGGGAAATGAGCAGTTCTTC. Amino acids: CASRMSQGNEQFF.

This clonotype was found many times. This chain uses TRBV6-1 with TRBJ1-1, with D possibly being TRBD1 (5 bases). The V and J ends lost 6 bases and 0 bases respectively, with 11 bases between them. Germline CDR1 MNHNS, CDR2 SASEGT. The CDR3 totals 14 residues. The CDR3 region has the DNA TGTGCCAGCAGGTCCAGGGACCTGAACACTGAAGCTTTCTTT. Translation: CASRSRDLNTEAFF.